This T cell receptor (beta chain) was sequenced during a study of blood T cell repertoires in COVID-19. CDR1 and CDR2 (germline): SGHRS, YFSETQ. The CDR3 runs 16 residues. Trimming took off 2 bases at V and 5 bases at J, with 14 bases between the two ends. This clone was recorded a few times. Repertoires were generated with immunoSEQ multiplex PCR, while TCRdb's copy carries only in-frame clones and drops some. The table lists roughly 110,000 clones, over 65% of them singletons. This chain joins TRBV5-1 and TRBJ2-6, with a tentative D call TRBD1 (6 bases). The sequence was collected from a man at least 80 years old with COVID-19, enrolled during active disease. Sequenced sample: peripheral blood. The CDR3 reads CASSFEGVGRANVLTF. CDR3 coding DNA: TGCGCCAGCAGCTTTGAGGGGGTTGGTAGGGCCAACGTCCTGACTTTC.